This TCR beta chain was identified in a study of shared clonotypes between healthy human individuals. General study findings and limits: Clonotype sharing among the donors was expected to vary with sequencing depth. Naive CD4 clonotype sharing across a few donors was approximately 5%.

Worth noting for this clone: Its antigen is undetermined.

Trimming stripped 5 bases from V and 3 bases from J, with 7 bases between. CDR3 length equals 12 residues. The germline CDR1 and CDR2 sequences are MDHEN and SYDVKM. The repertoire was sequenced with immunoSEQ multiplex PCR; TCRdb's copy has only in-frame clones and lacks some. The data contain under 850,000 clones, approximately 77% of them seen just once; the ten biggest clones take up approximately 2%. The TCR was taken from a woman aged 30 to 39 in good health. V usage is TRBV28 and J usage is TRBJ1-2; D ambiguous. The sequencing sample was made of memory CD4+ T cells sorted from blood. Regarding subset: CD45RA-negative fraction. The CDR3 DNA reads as TGTGCCAGCAGTCTAGACTACTATGGCTACACCTTC. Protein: CASSLDYYGYTF.